The source of this T cell receptor (beta chain) is a study of T cell responses to AZD1222 COVID-19 vaccine. This clone was observed a handful of times. The CDR3 runs to 15 residues. The germline gives CDR1 SGHDT, CDR2 YYEEEE. V shed 1 base, J shed 8 bases, and the junction held 6 bases outside the gene matches. Data came from immunoSEQ multiplex PCR; TCRdb stores just in-frame clones and leaves some out. The table records around 130,000 clones, about 85% of them present only once. The chain combines TRBV5-6 with TRBJ1-6, with TRBD1 matching 7 bases. The starting material was peripheral blood, obtained on day 0 of AZD1222 vaccination. This clonotype originated in an adult in good health. The CDR3 nucleotides read TGTGCCAGCAGCTTGATGTCCCAGGGGGATTCACCCCTCCACTTT. Translating gives CASSLMSQGDSPLHF.